This is a list of T cell receptor beta chains from one sample in a study of blood T cell repertoires in COVID-19. Some clones are missing from TCRdb's copy, which holds only in-frame ones; the method was immunoSEQ multiplex PCR. The sample holds about 220,000 clones, around 81% seen once. The sample taken for sequencing was peripheral blood. Source of these receptors: an older woman with acute or convalescent COVID-19. The CDR3 runs from the conserved cysteine through the conserved F or W. A D gene is named only where the DNA matches it firmly. Only some rows state a clone size, as once, few, many or a class for expanded clones.

J gene	V gene	D gene	clone size	CDR3 protein	CDR3 DNA
TRBJ1-2	TRBV5-6	TRBD1	-	CASSVDRGYGYTF	TGTGCCAGCAGCGTCGACAGGGGCTATGGCTACACCTTC
TRBJ2-7	TRBV7-2	-	-	CASSPMGGGIYEQYF	TGTGCCAGCAGCCCCATGGGAGGGGGGATCTACGAGCAGTACTTC
TRBJ2-7	TRBV3-1/TRBV3-2	-	-	CASSQGGPKYF	TGTGCCAGCAGCCAAGGGGGGCCTAAGTACTTC
TRBJ1-4	TRBV7-9	-	-	CASSLTSAQGQVKLFF	TGTGCCAGCAGCTTAACGAGTGCGCAGGGGCAGGTAAAACTGTTTTTT
TRBJ1-5	TRBV2	-	-	CASRAGPSTGPQHF	TGTGCCAGCAGGGCCGGTCCGTCTACGGGGCCCCAGCATTTT
TRBJ1-2	TRBV6-4	-	few	CASSPSGYTF	TGTGCCAGCTCTCCCTCCGGCTACACCTTC
TRBJ1-3	TRBV7-9	TRBD1	-	CASSSQGSTGNTIYF	TGTGCCAGCAGCTCACAGGGGAGTACTGGAAACACCATATATTTT
TRBJ2-3	TRBV5-1	TRBD2	-	CASSTGLAGAGTDTQYF	TGCGCCAGCAGCACGGGACTAGCGGGGGCCGGCACAGATACGCAGTATTTT
TRBJ1-5	TRBV28	TRBD1	-	CASRTIMGQSNQPQHF	TGTGCCAGCAGGACAATAATGGGACAGAGCAATCAGCCCCAGCATTTT
TRBJ2-5	TRBV9	TRBD1	-	CASSPGGQGTMETQYF	TGTGCCAGCAGCCCCGGGGGACAGGGAACCATGGAGACCCAGTACTTC
TRBJ2-2	TRBV19	-	-	CASSIQGGVPGELFF	TGTGCCAGTAGTATCCAGGGTGGAGTTCCCGGGGAGCTGTTTTTT
TRBJ1-2	TRBV2	TRBD1	once	CASSGGQGYYGYTF	TGTGCCAGCAGCGGAGGACAGGGCTACTATGGCTACACCTTC